This paragraph covers one T cell receptor (beta chain) sequence. The V gene's germline CDR1 is SGHAT and CDR2 FQNNGV. Trimming at V came to 5 bases and at J to 2 bases, leaving 8 bases not matched to a gene. The CDR3 totals 16 residues. Arm-PCR of CDR3 regions and iRepertoire HTBI primers were used to build TCR beta libraries. One entry per CDR3 protein, called by TCRdb with MiXCR from the multiplex PCR reads. The table lists around 450,000 distinct CDR3 sequences, 15% of them singletons. The data are from a study of regulatory T cells in long-lasting Graves disease. Time point given: newly diagnosed GD, antithyroid drugs for less than 3 months. Scientists built the TCR library using RNA that was extracted from PBMCs. These sequences were also reported in another study, on T cells in Graves' hyperthyroidism and ophthalmopathy.

This sequence was found in a woman younger than 45 with Graves disease. The chain is built from TRBV11-2 and TRBJ2-1, with 8 positions matching TRBD2. The sequencing here drew on peripheral blood mononuclear cells (PBMCs), taken at new diagnosis, from a patient treated with antithyroid drugs. The CDR3 is CASSPPGGGTYNEQFF. The CDR3 nucleotides are TGTGCCAGCAGCCCTCCGGGAGGGGGTACCTACAATGAGCAGTTCTTC.